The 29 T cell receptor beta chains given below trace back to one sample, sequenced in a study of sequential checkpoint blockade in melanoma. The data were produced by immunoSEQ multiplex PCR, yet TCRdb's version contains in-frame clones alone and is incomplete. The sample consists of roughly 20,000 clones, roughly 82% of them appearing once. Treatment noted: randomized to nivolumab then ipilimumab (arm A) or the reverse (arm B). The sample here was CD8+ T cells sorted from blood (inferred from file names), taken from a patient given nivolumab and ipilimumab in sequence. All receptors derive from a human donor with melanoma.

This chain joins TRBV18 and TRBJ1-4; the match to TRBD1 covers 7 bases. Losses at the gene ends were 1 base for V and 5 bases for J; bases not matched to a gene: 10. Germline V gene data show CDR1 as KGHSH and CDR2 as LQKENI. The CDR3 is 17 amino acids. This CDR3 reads CASSPQEGRGQNEKLFF. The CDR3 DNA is TGTGCCAGCTCACCACAAGAGGGAAGGGGGCAGAATGAAAAACTGTTTTTT.

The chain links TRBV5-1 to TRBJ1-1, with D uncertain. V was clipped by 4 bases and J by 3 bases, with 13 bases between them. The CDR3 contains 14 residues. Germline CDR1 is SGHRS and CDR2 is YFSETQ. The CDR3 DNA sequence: TGCGCCAGCAGCCCTAGGTACATGGACACTGAAGCTTTCTTT. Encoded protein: CASSPRYMDTEAFF.

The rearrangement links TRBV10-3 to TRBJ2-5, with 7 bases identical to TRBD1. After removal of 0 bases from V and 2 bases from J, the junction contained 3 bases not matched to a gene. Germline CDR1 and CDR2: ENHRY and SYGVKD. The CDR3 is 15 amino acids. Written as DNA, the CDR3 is TGTGCCATCAGTGAGTCGGGGACAGCGCAAGAGACCCAGTACTTC. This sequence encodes CAISESGTAQETQYF.

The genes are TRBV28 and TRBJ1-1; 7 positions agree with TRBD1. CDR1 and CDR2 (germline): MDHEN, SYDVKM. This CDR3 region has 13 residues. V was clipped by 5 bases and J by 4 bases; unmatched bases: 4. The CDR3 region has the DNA TGTGCCAGCAGTCACAGGGGAGGCACTGAAGCTTTCTTT. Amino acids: CASSHRGGTEAFF.

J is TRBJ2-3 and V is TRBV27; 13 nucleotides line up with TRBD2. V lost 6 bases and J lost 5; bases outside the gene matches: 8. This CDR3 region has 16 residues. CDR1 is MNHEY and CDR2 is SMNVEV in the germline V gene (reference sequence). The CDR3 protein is CASRITTSGGRDTQYF. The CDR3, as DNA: TGTGCCAGCAGGATTACGACTAGCGGGGGGCGAGATACGCAGTATTTT.

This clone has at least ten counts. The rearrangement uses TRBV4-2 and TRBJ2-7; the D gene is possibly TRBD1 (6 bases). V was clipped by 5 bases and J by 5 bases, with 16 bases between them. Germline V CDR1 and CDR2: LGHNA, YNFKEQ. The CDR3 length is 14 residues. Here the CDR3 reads CASSLESEGDEQYF. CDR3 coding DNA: TGTGCCAGCAGCTTAGAAAGTGAGGGGGACGAGCAGTACTTC.

The CDR3 sequence: CASSFGQGVVEQYF. Written as DNA, the CDR3 is TGTGCCAGCAGTTTCGGACAGGGGGTGGTCGAGCAGTACTTC. The V gene is TRBV27, the J gene TRBJ2-7, with TRBD1 matching over 10 bases. This CDR3 has 14 amino acids. After removal of 3 bases from V and 6 bases from J, the junction contained 5 bases not matched to a gene. The germline V gene has CDR1 MNHEY and CDR2 SMNVEV (reference sequence).

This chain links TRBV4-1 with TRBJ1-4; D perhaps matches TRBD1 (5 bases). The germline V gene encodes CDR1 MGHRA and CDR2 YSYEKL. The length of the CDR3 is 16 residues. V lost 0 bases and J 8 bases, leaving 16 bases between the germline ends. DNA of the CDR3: TGCGCCAGCAGCCAAGACCGGGGGGAGGGGTGGGAAAAACTGTTTTTT. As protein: CASSQDRGEGWEKLFF.

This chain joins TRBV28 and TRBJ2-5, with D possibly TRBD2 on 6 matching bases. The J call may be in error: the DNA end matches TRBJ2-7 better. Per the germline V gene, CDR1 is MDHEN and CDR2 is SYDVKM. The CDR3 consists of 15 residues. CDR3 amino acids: CASSFWLGGNYEQYF. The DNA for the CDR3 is TGTGCCAGCAGTTTTTGGCTGGGGGGTAACTACGAGCAGTACTTC.

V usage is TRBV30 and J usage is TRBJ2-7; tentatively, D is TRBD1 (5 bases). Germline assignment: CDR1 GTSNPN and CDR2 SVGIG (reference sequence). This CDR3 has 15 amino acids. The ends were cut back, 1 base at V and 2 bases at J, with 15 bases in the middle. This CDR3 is CAWSDLYDRTYEQYF. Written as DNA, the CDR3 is TGTGCCTGGAGTGACCTTTACGACAGAACCTACGAGCAGTACTTC.

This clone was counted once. CDR3 DNA: TGTGCCAGCAGCTTGTGGACAGTCCTCTCCTACGAGCAGTACTTC. Its protein product is CASSLWTVLSYEQYF. The chain has TRBV5-4 and TRBJ2-5, with D possibly TRBD1 on 6 matching bases. The J call is doubtful: the DNA matches TRBJ2-7 better. The germline V gene has CDR1 SGHNT and CDR2 YYREEE (reference sequence). CDR3 size: 15 residues.

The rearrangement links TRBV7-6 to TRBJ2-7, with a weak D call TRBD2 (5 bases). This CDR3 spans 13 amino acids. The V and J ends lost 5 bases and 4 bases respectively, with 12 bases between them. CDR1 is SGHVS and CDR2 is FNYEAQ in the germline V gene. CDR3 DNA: TGTGCCAGCAGCGAAAGACGGGGATACGAGCAGTACTTC. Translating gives CASSERRGYEQYF. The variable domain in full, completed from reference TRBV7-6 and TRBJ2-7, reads GAGVSQSPRYKVTKRGQDVALRCDPISGHVSLYWYRQALGQGPEFLTYFNYEAQQDKSGLPNDRFSAERPEGSISTLTIQRTEQRDSAMYRCASSERRGYEQYFGPGTRLTVT.

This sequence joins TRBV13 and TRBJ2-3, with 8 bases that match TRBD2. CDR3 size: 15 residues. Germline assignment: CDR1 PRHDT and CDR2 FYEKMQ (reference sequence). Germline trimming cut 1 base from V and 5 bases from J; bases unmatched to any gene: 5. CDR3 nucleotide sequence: TGTGCCAGCAGCTTAGCGGGGGGGCTTGAAGATACGCAGTATTTT. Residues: CASSLAGGLEDTQYF.

The CDR3: CASSQDDEGALYGYTF. In DNA form, the CDR3 reads TGTGCCAGCAGCCAAGATGACGAGGGGGCTCTCTATGGCTACACCTTC. This chain links TRBV5-8 with TRBJ1-2, with 7 bases identical to TRBD1. Germline-derived CDR1 and CDR2 are SGHTS and YDEGEE. The ends lost 4 bases at V and 4 bases at J; junction bases unmatched: 13. CDR3 length equals 16 residues.

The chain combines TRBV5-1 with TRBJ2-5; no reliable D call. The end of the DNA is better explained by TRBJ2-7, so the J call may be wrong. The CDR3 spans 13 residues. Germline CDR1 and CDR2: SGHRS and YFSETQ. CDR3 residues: CASSLSSPYEQYF. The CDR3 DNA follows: TGCGCCAGCAGCTTGTCAAGCCCCTACGAGCAGTACTTC.

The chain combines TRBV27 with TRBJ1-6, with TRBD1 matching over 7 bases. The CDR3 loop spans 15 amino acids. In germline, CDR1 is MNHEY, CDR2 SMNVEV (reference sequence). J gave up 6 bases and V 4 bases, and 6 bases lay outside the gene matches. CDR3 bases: TGTGCCAGCAGTTCACCAGGGGGGATTAATTCACCCCTCCACTTT. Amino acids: CASSSPGGINSPLHF.

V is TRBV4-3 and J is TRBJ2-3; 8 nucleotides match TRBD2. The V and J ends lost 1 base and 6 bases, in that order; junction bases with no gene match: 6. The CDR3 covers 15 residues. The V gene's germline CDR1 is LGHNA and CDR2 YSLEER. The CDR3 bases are TGCGCCAGCAGCCAAGCCCGGGGGGGCCATGATACGCAGTATTTT. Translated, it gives CASSQARGGHDTQYF.

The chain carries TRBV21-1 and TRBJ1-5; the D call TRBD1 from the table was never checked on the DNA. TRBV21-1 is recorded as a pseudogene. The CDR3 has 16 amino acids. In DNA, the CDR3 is TGTGCCAGCAGCAAAGCTCGCAGGGGTGGCAATCAGCCCCAGCATTTT. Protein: CASSKARRGGNQPQHF.

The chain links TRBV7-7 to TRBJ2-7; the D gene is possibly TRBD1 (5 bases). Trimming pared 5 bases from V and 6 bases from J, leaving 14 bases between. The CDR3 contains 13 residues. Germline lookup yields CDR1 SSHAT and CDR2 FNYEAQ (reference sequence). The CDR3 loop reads CASSTSQGSEQYF. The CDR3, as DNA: TGTGCCAGCAGCACCAGCCAGGGCTCCGAGCAGTACTTC.

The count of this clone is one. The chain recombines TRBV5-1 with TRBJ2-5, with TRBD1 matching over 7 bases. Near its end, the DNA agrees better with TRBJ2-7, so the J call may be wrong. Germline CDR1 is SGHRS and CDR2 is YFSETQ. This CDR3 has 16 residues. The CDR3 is CASSALDRFYSYEQYF. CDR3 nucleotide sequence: TGCGCCAGCAGCGCATTGGACAGGTTTTATTCCTACGAGCAGTACTTC.

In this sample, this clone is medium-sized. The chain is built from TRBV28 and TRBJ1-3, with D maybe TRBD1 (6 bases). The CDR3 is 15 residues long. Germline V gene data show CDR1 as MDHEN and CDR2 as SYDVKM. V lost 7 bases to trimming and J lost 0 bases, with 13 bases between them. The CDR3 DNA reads TGTGCCAGCACTCGACGGGGGGCCTCTGGAAACACCATATATTTT. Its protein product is CASTRRGASGNTIYF. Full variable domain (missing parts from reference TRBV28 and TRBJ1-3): DVKVTQSSRYLVKRTGEKVFLECVQDMDHENMFWYRQDPGLGLRLIYFSYDVKMKEKGDIPEGYSVSREKKERFSLILESASTNQTSMYLCASTRRGASGNTIYFGEGSWLTVV.

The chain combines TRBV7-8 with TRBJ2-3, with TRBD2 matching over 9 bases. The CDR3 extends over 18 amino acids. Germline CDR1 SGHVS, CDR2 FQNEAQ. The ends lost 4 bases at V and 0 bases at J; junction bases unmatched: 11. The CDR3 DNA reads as TGTGCCAGCAGCTCTAGGGGTGAGGCGGGGGGGAGCACAGATACGCAGTATTTT. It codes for CASSSRGEAGGSTDTQYF. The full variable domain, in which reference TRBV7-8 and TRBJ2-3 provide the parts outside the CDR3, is GAGVSQSPRYKVAKRGQDVALRCDPISGHVSLFWYQQALGQGPEFLTYFQNEAQLDKSGLPSDRFFAERPEGSVSTLKIQRTQQEDSAVYLCASSSRGEAGGSTDTQYFGPGTRLTVL.

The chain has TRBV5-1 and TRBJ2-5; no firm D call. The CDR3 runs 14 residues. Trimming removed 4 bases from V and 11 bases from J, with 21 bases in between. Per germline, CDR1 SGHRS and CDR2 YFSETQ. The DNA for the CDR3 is TGCGCCAGCAGCCCGAGAGACCCGACGGGTGAGCAGTACTTC. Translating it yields CASSPRDPTGEQYF.

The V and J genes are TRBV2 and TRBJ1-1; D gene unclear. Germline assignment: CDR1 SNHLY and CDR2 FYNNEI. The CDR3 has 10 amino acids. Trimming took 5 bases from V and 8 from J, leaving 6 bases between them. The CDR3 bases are TGTGCCAGCAGTTCCGGGGAAGCTTTCTTT. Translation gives CASSSGEAFF.

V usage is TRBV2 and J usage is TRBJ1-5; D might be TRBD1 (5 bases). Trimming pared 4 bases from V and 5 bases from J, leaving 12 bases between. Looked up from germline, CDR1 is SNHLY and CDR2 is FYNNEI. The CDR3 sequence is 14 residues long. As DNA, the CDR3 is TGTGCCAGCAGTGCGTCAGGGTGGGATCAGCCCCAGCATTTT. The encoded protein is CASSASGWDQPQHF.

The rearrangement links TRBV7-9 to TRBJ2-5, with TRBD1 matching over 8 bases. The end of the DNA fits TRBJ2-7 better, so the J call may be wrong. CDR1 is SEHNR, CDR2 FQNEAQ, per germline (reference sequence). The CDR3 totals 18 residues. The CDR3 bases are TGTGCCAGCAGCTTCATTTCCCTTCATAACGGACAGGGTTACGAGCAGTACTTC. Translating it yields CASSFISLHNGQGYEQYF.

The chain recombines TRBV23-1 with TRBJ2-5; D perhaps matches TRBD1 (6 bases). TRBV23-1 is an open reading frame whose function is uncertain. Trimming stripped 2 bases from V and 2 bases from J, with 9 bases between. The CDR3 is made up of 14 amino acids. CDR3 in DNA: TGCGCCAGCAGTCAAAGGACAGTTCAAGAGACCCAGTACTTC. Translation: CASSQRTVQETQYF.

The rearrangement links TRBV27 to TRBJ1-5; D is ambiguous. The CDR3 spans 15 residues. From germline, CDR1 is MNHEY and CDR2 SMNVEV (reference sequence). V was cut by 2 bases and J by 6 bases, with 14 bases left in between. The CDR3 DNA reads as TGTGCCAGCAGTTTAAGAGGGCGGAAGAGTCAGCCCCAGCATTTT. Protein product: CASSLRGRKSQPQHF.

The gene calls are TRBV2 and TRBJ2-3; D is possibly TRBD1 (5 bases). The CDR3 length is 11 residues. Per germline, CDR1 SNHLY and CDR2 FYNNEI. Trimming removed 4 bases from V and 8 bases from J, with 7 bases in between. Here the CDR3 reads CASSGQGTQYF. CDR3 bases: TGTGCCAGCAGTGGGCAGGGTACGCAGTATTTT.